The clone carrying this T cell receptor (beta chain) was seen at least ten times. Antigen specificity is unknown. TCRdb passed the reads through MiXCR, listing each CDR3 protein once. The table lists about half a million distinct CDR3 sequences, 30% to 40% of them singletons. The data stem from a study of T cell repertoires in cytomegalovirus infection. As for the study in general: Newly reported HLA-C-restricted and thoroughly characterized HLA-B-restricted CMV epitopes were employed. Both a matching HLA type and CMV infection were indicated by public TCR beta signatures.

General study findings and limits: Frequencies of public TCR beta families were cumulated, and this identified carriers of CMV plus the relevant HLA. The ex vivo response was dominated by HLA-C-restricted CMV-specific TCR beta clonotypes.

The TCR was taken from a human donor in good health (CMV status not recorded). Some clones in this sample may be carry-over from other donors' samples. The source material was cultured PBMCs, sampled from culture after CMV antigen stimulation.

CDR3 loop: CASSFAVMAGGNQPQHF. The DNA of the CDR3 is TGTGCCAGCAGCTTCGCGGTCATGGCCGGGGGCAATCAGCCCCAGCATTTT. The chain has TRBV7-8 and TRBJ1-5; the D is unclear. Germline V gene data show CDR1 as SGHVS and CDR2 as FQNEAQ. The CDR3 runs 17 residues. V lost 3 bases and J lost 2, with 17 bases in between.